The rows below give T cell receptor beta chains drawn from one sample of a study of CD4+ T cells in melanoma. Using immunoSEQ multiplex PCR, the repertoire was profiled, and TCRdb retains in-frame clones only, with some absent. Altogether roughly 150,000 clones are present, 80% to 95% being singletons, with the ten largest covering 1.5% to 1.7%. These receptors originate from a human donor with melanoma. The CDR3 runs from the conserved cysteine through the conserved F or W. A D gene is named only where the DNA matches it firmly. Only some rows state a clone size, as once, few, many or a class for expanded clones.

d_gene,v_gene,abundance,j_gene,CDR3nt,CDR3aa
TRBD1,TRBV6-5,NA,TRBJ1-6,TGTGCCAGCAGTTATGACAGGGGAGGTAATTCACCCCTCCACTTT,CASSYDRGGNSPLHF
TRBD1,TRBV5-1,NA,TRBJ2-5,TGCGCCAGCAGCGGGGGGACAGGGGAAGAGACCCAGTACTTC,CASSGGTGEETQYF
TRBD1,TRBV2,NA,TRBJ1-4,TGTGCCAGCAGCGAGCTACGACAGGGTGAACTGTTTTTT,CASSELRQGELFF
NA,TRBV7-3,NA,TRBJ2-1,TGTGCCAGCAGTTTAAATCGAGTGGGGAGCCCCAATGAGCAGTTCTTC,CASSLNRVGSPNEQFF
TRBD1,TRBV10-2,NA,TRBJ1-1,TGCGCCAGCAGTGGGGCAGGGGGCCGTGAAGCTTTCTTT,CASSGAGGREAFF
NA,TRBV6-6,NA,TRBJ2-6,TGTGCCAGCAGTTACTCGGGAGGCTCTGGGGCCAACGTCCTGACTTTC,CASSYSGGSGANVLTF
TRBD1,TRBV10-1,NA,TRBJ1-2,TGCGCCAGCAGTCCGGACAGGGAGTATGGCTACACCTTC,CASSPDREYGYTF
TRBD2,TRBV12-5,NA,TRBJ2-7,TGTGCTAGTGGTTTGGTAGCGGGGAGCTCCTACGAGCAGTACTTC,CASGLVAGSSYEQYF
TRBD1,TRBV5-4,NA,TRBJ2-2,TGTGCCAGCAGCCCCGGGACAGGGGACACCGGGGAGCTGTTTTTT,CASSPGTGDTGELFF
TRBD1,TRBV18,NA,TRBJ2-5,TGTGCCAGCTCACGCGGACAGGGGCAAGAGACCCAGTACTTC,CASSRGQGQETQYF
NA,TRBV2,NA,TRBJ1-6,TGTGCCAGCAGTGTTTCAGCTAATTCACCCCTCCACTTT,CASSVSANSPLHF
NA,TRBV27,few,TRBJ2-7,TGTGCCAGCAGCCCCTCGGGGGTCGAGCAGTACTTC,CASSPSGVEQYF
NA,TRBV6-6,NA,TRBJ2-1,TGTGCCAGCGCCTACCCCAGGGATAATGAGCAGTTCTTC,CASAYPRDNEQFF
TRBD2,TRBV7-9,NA,TRBJ2-5,TGTGCCAGCAGCTTAGCGTCGACTAGCGGGGGGGCAGAAGAGACCCAGTACTTC,CASSLASTSGGAEETQYF
NA,TRBV5-1,NA,TRBJ2-2,TGCGCCAGCAGCGAAGCCCTTGGGACCGGGGAGCTGTTTTTT,CASSEALGTGELFF
TRBD1,TRBV5-6,once,TRBJ1-5,TGTGCCAGCAGCCACGGACAGGTCAATCAGCCCCAGCATTTT,CASSHGQVNQPQHF
NA,TRBV6-1,NA,TRBJ2-4,TGTGCCAGCACCCCCCAGATGCTAGCCAAAAACATTCAGTACTTC,CASTPQMLAKNIQYF
NA,TRBV6-1,NA,TRBJ1-2,TGTGCCAGCAGTGAATCGCTAGGGACGATCCCCCCATATGGCTACACCTTC,CASSESLGTIPPYGYTF
TRBD1,TRBV18,NA,TRBJ1-4,TGTGCCAGCTCACCACCGGACAGGGTTGGTGAAAAACTGTTTTTT,CASSPPDRVGEKLFF
NA,TRBV6-1,few,TRBJ2-5,TGTGCCAGCAGTGATGTCGGGGAGGTAGAGACCCAGTACTTC,CASSDVGEVETQYF
TRBD1,TRBV27,once,TRBJ1-6,TGTGCCAGCAGTCGGGACAGGGCTAATTCACCCCTCCACTTT,CASSRDRANSPLHF
NA,TRBV5-6,NA,TRBJ1-1,TGTGCCAGCATACCCGGGGACCGACCCTCTGAAGCTTTCTTT,CASIPGDRPSEAFF
TRBD1,TRBV18,NA,TRBJ1-2,TGTGCCAGCTCACCCGGACAGGGAGTGGATGGCTACACCTTC,CASSPGQGVDGYTF
NA,TRBV11-3,NA,TRBJ2-2,TGTGCCAGCAGCTCAGGGGTCAGAACCGGGGAGCTGTTTTTT,CASSSGVRTGELFF
NA,TRBV7-9,NA,TRBJ2-7,TGTGCCAGCAGCTTATGGGAGCCCTACGAGCAGTACTTC,CASSLWEPYEQYF
NA,TRBV20-1,NA,TRBJ1-1,TGCAGTGCTAGATACGGCCGAGAAGCTTTCTTT,CSARYGREAFF
NA,TRBV2,NA,TRBJ2-7,TGTGCCAGCAGGACGAAACAGGGTGCAGTCTTCGAGCAGTACTTC,CASRTKQGAVFEQYF
TRBD2,TRBV11-2,NA,TRBJ2-3,TGTGCCAGCAGCTTGCGGGCAATAGCGGGGGGGACAGATACGCAGTATTTT,CASSLRAIAGGTDTQYF
NA,TRBV18,NA,TRBJ2-7,TGTGCCAGCTCTTCTACGCCTTCCGCCTACGAGCAGTACTTC,CASSSTPSAYEQYF
NA,TRBV6-1,NA,TRBJ2-2,TGTGCCAGCCGGTTGCGTACCGGGGAGCTGTTTTTT,CASRLRTGELFF
TRBD2,TRBV5-1,NA,TRBJ2-7,TGCGCCAGCAGCTTTGGGGGGGCCTACGAGCAGTACTTC,CASSFGGAYEQYF
TRBD1,TRBV29-1,NA,TRBJ1-1,TGCAGCGTCGCAAGACAGGGGGCAAGTACTGAAGCTTTCTTT,CSVARQGASTEAFF
TRBD2,TRBV7-3,NA,TRBJ2-3,TGTGCCAGCAGCTTAGCGGGGGGGCCGACAGATACGCAGTATTTT,CASSLAGGPTDTQYF
NA,TRBV5-5,NA,TRBJ1-4,TGTGCCAGCAGCTTGGATGGGGCGTCGGGAAAACTGTTTTTT,CASSLDGASGKLFF
NA,TRBV5-3,NA,TRBJ1-1,TGTGCCAAAACGGGCGAGTCCGGAGCTTTCTTT,CAKTGESGAFF
NA,TRBV4-2,NA,TRBJ2-6,TGTGCCAGCAGCCAAGGTCGCGGGTACAACTCTGGGGCCAACGTCCTGACTTTC,CASSQGRGYNSGANVLTF
TRBD2,TRBV4-1,NA,TRBJ2-1,TGCGCCAGCAGCCTATCACCAGCGGGGTACAATGAGCAGTTCTTC,CASSLSPAGYNEQFF
NA,TRBV2,NA,TRBJ1-4,TGTGCCAGCAGGACGTATAATGAAAAACTGTTTTTT,CASRTYNEKLFF
NA,TRBV19,NA,TRBJ2-2,TGTGCCAGTAGTATTCTCCGCGGGGAGCTGTTTTTT,CASSILRGELFF
TRBD1,TRBV5-1,NA,TRBJ1-2,TGCGCCAGCAGCTTGGTGCCCCCAGGGGGGGATGGCTACACCTTC,CASSLVPPGGDGYTF
NA,TRBV5-4,NA,TRBJ1-3,TGTGCCAGCAGCTCACAGGGCTCTGGAAACACCATATATTTT,CASSSQGSGNTIYF
TRBD2,TRBV5-4,once,TRBJ2-1,TGTGCCAGCAGCTTGGCGACTAGCGGGGGGAGGGGTGAGCAGTTCTTC,CASSLATSGGRGEQFF
TRBD1,TRBV18,NA,TRBJ1-6,TGTGCCAGCTCCCTCGGACAGGGGCGTATGGCACCCCTCCACTTT,CASSLGQGRMAPLHF
TRBD1,TRBV5-1,NA,TRBJ2-7,TGCGCCAGCAGCTTCAATAGGGGACAGGGGCGGGACGAGCAGTACTTC,CASSFNRGQGRDEQYF
NA,TRBV7-8,once,TRBJ1-2,TGTGCCAGCTCCACCGGGACACCTAACTATGGCTACACCTTC,CASSTGTPNYGYTF
NA,TRBV11-2,NA,TRBJ2-5,TGTGCCAGCAGCTTAGTGATTACAGGCCAAGAGACCCAGTACTTC,CASSLVITGQETQYF